What follows are 14 T cell receptor beta chains derived from one specimen sequenced in a study of shared clonotypes between healthy human individuals. This table comes from immunoSEQ multiplex PCR, and its TCRdb copy is limited to in-frame clones, with some not included. The sample lists nearly 2 million clones; roughly 94% were seen once. CD45RO-negative, CCR7-positively selected cells formed the naive CD8 fraction, excluding terminally differentiated effector memory CD45RA+ cells. The sequenced sample consisted of naive CD8+ T cells sorted from blood. The receptor source for this set is a man between 18 and 29 years old in good health.

This clone was recorded once. This chain uses TRBV19 with TRBJ1-5; D gene unclear. Germline values: CDR1 LNHDA, CDR2 SQIVND (reference sequence). The V and J ends lost 3 bases and 0 bases respectively, with 9 bases between them. The CDR3 runs to 15 residues. CDR3 in DNA: TGTGCCAGTAGTATGGGAGCTTATAGCAATCAGCCCCAGCATTTT. Encoded protein: CASSMGAYSNQPQHF.

The chain uses TRBV2 and TRBJ2-5, with 13 bases matching TRBD2. V lost 0 bases and J lost 7; bases outside the gene matches: 8. Germline-derived CDR1 and CDR2 are SNHLY and FYNNEI. This CDR3 is built from 17 residues. The CDR3 DNA sequence: TGTGCCAGCAGTGAAGCGGGACTAGCGGGGCCCTACGGGACCCAGTACTTC. Translation: CASSEAGLAGPYGTQYF. The full variable domain, rest sourced from reference TRBV2 and TRBJ2-5, is EPEVTQTPSHQVTQMGQEVILRCVPISNHLYFYWYRQILGQKVEFLVSFYNNEISEKSEIFDDQFSVERPDGSNFTLKIRSTKLEDSAMYFCASSEAGLAGPYGTQYFGPGTRLLVL.

The V and J genes are TRBV5-6 and TRBJ1-2; no firm D call. V gave up 0 bases and J gave up 0 bases, with 6 bases separating them. The CDR3 is 14 residues long. CDR1 is SGHDT, CDR2 YYEEEE, per germline. CDR3 loop: CASSLARSNYGYTF. For the CDR3, the DNA is TGTGCCAGCAGCTTGGCCCGTTCTAACTATGGCTACACCTTC.

This clone showed up just once. The genes are TRBV4-3 and TRBJ2-7, with 8 bases fitting TRBD2. Germline CDR1 reads LGHNA; CDR2 reads YSLEER. This CDR3 spans 15 amino acids. Germline trimming cut 4 bases from V and 1 base from J; bases unmatched to any gene: 6. This CDR3 reads CASSPRRGGSYEQYF. Here the CDR3 DNA reads TGCGCCAGCAGCCCCCGTCGGGGGGGATCCTACGAGCAGTACTTC.

This rearrangement joins TRBV6-5 to TRBJ2-1, with D hard to call. The CDR3 length is 14 residues. The V end lost 3 bases, the J end lost 4 bases, and 10 bases lay between the germline ends. CDR1 MNHEY and CDR2 SVGAGI come from the germline V gene. CDR3 bases: TGTGCCAGCAGTTATGGGGTACCATACAATGAGCAGTTCTTC. Amino acid sequence: CASSYGVPYNEQFF.

The chain combines TRBV7-9 with TRBJ2-3, with no clear D. The germline gives CDR1 SEHNR, CDR2 FQNEAQ (reference sequence). Trimming pared 5 bases from V and 4 bases from J, leaving 13 bases between. This CDR3 spans 14 amino acids. In DNA form, the CDR3 reads TGTGCCAGCAGCCAAACCGAAGAAGCAGATACGCAGTATTTT. Translating it yields CASSQTEEADTQYF.

This chain connects TRBV5-6 to TRBJ1-1, with D maybe TRBD1 (5 bases). V was trimmed by 0 bases and J by 0 bases, leaving 12 bases between them. The CDR3 sequence is 16 residues long. Germline lookup yields CDR1 SGHDT and CDR2 YYEEEE. In DNA form, the CDR3 reads TGTGCCAGCAGCTTGGCCGGGGGTCCCCTGAACACTGAAGCTTTCTTT. This encodes CASSLAGGPLNTEAFF.

V and J are TRBV7-8 and TRBJ2-1; TRBD2 aligns across 7 bases. CDR1 SGHVS and CDR2 FQNEAQ come from the germline V gene. The CDR3 extends over 13 amino acids. The V gene end was trimmed by 3 bases and the J gene end by 9 bases; junction bases not matched to a gene: 5. Here the CDR3 reads CASSFQWGGEQFF. CDR3 in DNA: TGTGCCAGCAGCTTTCAGTGGGGGGGTGAGCAGTTCTTC.

The CDR3 nucleotides are TGTGCCAGCAGCATTTCAGGGGGCTTCATGAACACTGAAGCTTTCTTT. It encodes CASSISGGFMNTEAFF. The chain uses TRBV7-2 and TRBJ1-1; 8 positions agree with TRBD1. Germline V gene lookup returns CDR1 SGHTA and CDR2 FQGNSA. The trim removed 5 bases at V and 0 bases at J, leaving 8 bases unmatched. The CDR3 has 16 residues.

This clone was counted only a few times. The chain links TRBV11-1 to TRBJ1-1, with D maybe TRBD1 (5 bases). Germline V gene sequence: CDR1 SGHAT, CDR2 FQDESV (reference sequence). The CDR3 has 17 residues. V lost 6 bases, J lost 5 bases, and 25 bases lay in between. The CDR3 region has the DNA TGTGCCAGCAGTGTCACAGGCCGTTCCGGGACCCAAACTGAAGCTTTCTTT. Its translation: CASSVTGRSGTQTEAFF.

The chain joins TRBV7-8 to TRBJ2-1; 9 nucleotides match TRBD2. CDR3 size: 17 residues. V dropped 0 bases and J dropped 3; count of bases not matched to a gene: 6. Germline CDR1 is SGHVS and CDR2 is FQNEAQ. This CDR3 reads CASSLATSGYVYNEQFF. The CDR3 DNA follows: TGTGCCAGCAGCTTAGCGACTAGCGGTTATGTCTACAATGAGCAGTTCTTC.

V gene TRBV7-6 combines with J gene TRBJ1-5; 7 bases fit TRBD1. The CDR3 spans 13 residues. V dropped 4 bases and J dropped 13; count of bases not matched to a gene: 10. Per germline, CDR1 SGHVS and CDR2 FNYEAQ. In DNA, the CDR3 is TGTGCCAGCAGCTCCATTGGAGGGGACAGTCAGCATTTT. Encoded protein: CASSSIGGDSQHF.

For this clone: Other nucleotide sequences in the sample specify the same CDR3. The chain joins TRBV4-1 to TRBJ2-7; 8 positions match TRBD1. The CDR3 spans 14 residues. From germline, CDR1 is MGHRA and CDR2 YSYEKL. The V gene end was trimmed by 1 base and the J gene end by 4 bases; junction bases not matched to a gene: 3. This CDR3 reads CASSQGTGTYEQYF. The CDR3 coding sequence is TGCGCCAGCAGCCAAGGGACAGGGACTTACGAGCAGTACTTC.

The J gene is TRBJ2-7, the V gene TRBV18, with D tentatively TRBD1 (5 bases). The germline V gene encodes CDR1 KGHSH and CDR2 LQKENI. This CDR3 is built from 13 residues. V was cut by 6 bases and J by 3 bases, with 12 bases left in between. As DNA, the CDR3 is TGTGCCAGCTCCCGACAGAGGCTCTACGAGCAGTACTTC. Amino acid sequence: CASSRQRLYEQYF.